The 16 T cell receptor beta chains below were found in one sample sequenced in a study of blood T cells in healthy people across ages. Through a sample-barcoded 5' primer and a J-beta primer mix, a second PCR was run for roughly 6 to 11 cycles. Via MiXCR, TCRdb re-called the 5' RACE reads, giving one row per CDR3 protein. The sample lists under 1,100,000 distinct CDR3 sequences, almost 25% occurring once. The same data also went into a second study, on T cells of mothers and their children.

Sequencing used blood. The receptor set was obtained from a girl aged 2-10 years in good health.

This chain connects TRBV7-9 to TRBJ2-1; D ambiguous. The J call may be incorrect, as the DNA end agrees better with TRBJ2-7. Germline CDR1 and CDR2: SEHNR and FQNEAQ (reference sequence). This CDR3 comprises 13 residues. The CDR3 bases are TGTGCCAGCATGGACCTGAGCTCCTACGAGCAGTACTTC. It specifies CASMDLSSYEQYF.

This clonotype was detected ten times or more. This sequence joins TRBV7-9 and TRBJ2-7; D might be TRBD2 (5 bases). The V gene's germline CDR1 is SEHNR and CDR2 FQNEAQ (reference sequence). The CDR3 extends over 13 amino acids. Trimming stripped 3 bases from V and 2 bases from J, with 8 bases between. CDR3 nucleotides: TGTGCCAGCAGCTTGGGAGCACCCTACGAGCAGTACTTC. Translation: CASSLGAPYEQYF. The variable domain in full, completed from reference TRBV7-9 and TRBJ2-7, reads DTGVSQNPRHKITKRGQNVTFRCDPISEHNRLYWYRQTLGQGPEFLTYFQNEAQLEKSRLLSDRFSAERPKGSFSTLEIQRTEQGDSAMYLCASSLGAPYEQYFGPGTRLTVT.

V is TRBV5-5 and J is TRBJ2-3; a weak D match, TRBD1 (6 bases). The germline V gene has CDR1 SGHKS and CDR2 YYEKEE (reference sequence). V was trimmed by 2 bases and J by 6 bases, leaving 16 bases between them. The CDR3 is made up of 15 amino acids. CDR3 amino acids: CASSFLRGSSDTQYF. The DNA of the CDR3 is TGTGCCAGCAGCTTCCTTAGGGGGTCATCCGATACGCAGTATTTT.

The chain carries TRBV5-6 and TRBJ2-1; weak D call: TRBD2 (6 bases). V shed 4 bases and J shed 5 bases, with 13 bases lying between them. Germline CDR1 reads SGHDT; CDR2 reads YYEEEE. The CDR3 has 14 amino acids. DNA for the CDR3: TGTGCCAGCAGCCACGTCGGAGGGAACAATGAGCAGTTCTTC. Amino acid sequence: CASSHVGGNNEQFF.

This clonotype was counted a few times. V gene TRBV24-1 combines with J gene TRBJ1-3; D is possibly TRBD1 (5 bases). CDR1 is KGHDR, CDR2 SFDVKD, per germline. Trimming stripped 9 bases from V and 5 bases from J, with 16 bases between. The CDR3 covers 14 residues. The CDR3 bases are TGTGCCACCTTTTCCAGGGAAGGGAGAAACACCATATATTTT. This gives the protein CATFSREGRNTIYF.

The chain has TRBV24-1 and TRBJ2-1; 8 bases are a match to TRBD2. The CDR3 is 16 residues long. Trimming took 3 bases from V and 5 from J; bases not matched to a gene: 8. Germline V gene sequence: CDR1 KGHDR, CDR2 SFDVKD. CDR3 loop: CATSDPGTRGDNEQFF. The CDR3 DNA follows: TGTGCCACCAGTGATCCCGGGACTAGAGGGGACAATGAGCAGTTCTTC.

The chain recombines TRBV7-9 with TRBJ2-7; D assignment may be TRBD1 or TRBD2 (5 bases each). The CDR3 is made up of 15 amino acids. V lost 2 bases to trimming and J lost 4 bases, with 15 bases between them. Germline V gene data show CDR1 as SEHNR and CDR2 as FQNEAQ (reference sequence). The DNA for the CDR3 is TGTGCCAGCAGCTTAATCCTCGGGGCGCGGTACGAGCAGTACTTC. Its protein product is CASSLILGARYEQYF.

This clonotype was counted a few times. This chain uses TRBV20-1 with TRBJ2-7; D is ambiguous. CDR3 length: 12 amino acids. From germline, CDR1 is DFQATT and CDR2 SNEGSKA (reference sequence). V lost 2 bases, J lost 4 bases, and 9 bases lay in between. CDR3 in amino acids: CSARTKGYEQYF. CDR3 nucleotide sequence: TGCAGTGCTAGAACGAAAGGTTACGAGCAGTACTTC.

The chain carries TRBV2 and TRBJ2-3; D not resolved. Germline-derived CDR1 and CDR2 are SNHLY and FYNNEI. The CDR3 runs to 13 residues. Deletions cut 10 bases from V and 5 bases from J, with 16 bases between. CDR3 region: CATRNANLDTQYF. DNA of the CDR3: TGTGCCACCAGGAACGCCAACCTAGATACGCAGTATTTT.

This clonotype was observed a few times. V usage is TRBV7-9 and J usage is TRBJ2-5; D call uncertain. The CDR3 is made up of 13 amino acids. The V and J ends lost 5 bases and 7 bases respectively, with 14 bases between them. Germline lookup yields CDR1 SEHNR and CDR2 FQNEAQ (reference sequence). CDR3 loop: CASSARSDGTQYF. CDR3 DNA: TGTGCCAGCAGCGCCCGATCCGATGGGACCCAGTACTTC.

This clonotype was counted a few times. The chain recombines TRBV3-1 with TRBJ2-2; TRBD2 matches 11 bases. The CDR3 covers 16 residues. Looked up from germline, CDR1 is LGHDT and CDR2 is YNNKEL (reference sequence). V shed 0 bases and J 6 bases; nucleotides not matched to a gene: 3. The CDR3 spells CASSQELAGASGELFF. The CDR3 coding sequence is TGTGCCAGCAGCCAAGAACTAGCGGGAGCCTCCGGGGAGCTGTTTTTT.

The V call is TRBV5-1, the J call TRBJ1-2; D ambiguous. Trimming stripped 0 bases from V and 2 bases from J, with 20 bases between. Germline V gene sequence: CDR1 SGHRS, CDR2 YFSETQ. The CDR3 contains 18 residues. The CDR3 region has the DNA TGCGCCAGCAGCTTGGCAGAATTGACCCCTCGGGAGAACTATGGCTACACCTTC. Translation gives CASSLAELTPRENYGYTF.

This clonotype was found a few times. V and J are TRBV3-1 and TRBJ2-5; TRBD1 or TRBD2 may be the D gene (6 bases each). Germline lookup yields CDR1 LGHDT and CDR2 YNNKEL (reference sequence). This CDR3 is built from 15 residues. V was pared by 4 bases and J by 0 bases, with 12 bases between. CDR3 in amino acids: CASSPGGRYQETQYF. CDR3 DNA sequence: TGTGCCAGCAGCCCCGGGGGCAGATACCAAGAGACCCAGTACTTC.

The DNA of the CDR3 is TGTGCCAGCTCACCAGTGTGGGGGCCCGGCGGGGAGACCCAGTACTTC. It is translated as CASSPVWGPGGETQYF. V and J are TRBV18 and TRBJ2-5; a weak D match, TRBD1 (6 bases). This CDR3 has 16 residues. Germline-derived CDR1 and CDR2 are KGHSH and LQKENI. Trimming pared 2 bases from V and 5 bases from J, leaving 18 bases between.

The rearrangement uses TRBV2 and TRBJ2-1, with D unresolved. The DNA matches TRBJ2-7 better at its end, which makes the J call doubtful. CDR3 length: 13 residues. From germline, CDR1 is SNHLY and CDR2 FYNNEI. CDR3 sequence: CASRNLTSYEQYF. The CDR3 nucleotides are TGTGCCAGCAGAAATCTAACGTCCTACGAGCAGTACTTC.

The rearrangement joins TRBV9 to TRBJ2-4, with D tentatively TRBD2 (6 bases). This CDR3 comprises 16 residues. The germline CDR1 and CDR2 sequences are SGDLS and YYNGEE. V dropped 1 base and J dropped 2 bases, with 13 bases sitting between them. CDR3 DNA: TGTGCCAGCAGCGTAAATTTGGGGGGTTCCAAAAACATTCAGTACTTC. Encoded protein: CASSVNLGGSKNIQYF.